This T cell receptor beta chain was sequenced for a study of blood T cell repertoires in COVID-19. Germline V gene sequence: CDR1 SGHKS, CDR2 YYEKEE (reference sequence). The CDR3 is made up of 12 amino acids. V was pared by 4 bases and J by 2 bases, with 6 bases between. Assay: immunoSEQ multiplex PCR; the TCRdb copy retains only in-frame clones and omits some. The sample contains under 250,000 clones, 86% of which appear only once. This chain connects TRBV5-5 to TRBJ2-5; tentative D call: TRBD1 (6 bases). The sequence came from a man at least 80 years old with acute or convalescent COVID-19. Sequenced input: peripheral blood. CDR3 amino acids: CASSQGQETQYF. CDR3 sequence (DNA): TGTGCCAGCAGCCAGGGGCAAGAGACCCAGTACTTC. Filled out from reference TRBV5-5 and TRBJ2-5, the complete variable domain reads DAGVTQSPTHLIKTRGQQVTLRCSPISGHKSVSWYQQVLGQGPQFIFQYYEKEERGRGNFPDRFSARQFPNYSSELNVNALLLGDSALYLCASSQGQETQYFGPGTRLLVL.